This T cell receptor beta chain was recovered during a study of cytomegalovirus exposure and HLA in healthy donors. As for the study in general: Genotyping of hundreds of donors showed that over 65% belonged to the Caucasian-associated ancestry cluster. The study, taken as a whole, reports: Analysis was carried out at a later point, and it linked a missense DCLRE1C variant to TCR beta V- and J-gene trimming.

CDR1 MGHRA and CDR2 YSYEKL come from the germline V gene. This CDR3 is 13 amino acids long. V was pared by 3 bases and J by 12 bases, with 7 bases of the junction left unmatched. This clone has only a few counts. The antigen remains unidentified. This PCR relied on a set of 60 Vbeta primers and 13 Jbeta primers. TCRdb keeps only in-frame clones here, not all; method: immunoSEQ multiplex PCR. The data hold 210,000 or so clones, with approximately 79% observed a single time. This clonotype was obtained from a girl aged 2 to 9 in good health and CMV-seronegative. The sample was PBMCs. V is TRBV4-1 and J is TRBJ2-1, with 8 bases identical to TRBD1. The CDR3 DNA follows: TGCGCCAGCAGCCAGGAGAAAACAGGGGGGCAGTTCTTC. As protein: CASSQEKTGGQFF.